Below are 20 T cell receptor beta chains sequenced from a single sample in a study of CD8+ T cells in alopecia areata (dated by TCRdb to 2016 to 2018). The library came from the immunoSEQ multiplex PCR assay. To provide template for TCR sequencing, every sample had RNA extracted and reverse transcribed into cDNA. TCRdb took over this immuneACCESS table, retaining in-frame rearrangements with V and J assigned. Such tables are incomplete; in checked studies, under half of the missing clones stem from an unresolved V gene, and the remainder is unexplained. The sample table holds about 270,000 clones, of which around 64% were seen once. The ten largest clonotypes hold about 0.89% of the sample. The intended sense of this specimen's treatment or condition label: oral pan-JAK inhibitor, 5-10 mg twice daily. Material: CD4+ T cells sorted from blood, obtained around week 54, from a patient treated with tofacitinib. Source of these receptors: a human donor with alopecia areata.

The chain has TRBV2 and TRBJ1-5, with 9 bases fitting TRBD1. V lost 5 bases to trimming and J lost 5 bases; unmatched junction nucleotides: 7. CDR1 and CDR2 (germline): SNHLY, FYNNEI. The CDR3 loop spans 15 amino acids. CDR3 sequence: CASSFSGQGYQPQHF. The CDR3, as DNA: TGTGCCAGCAGTTTTTCGGGACAGGGATATCAGCCCCAGCATTTT.

The chain is built from TRBV7-2 and TRBJ2-3; D may be TRBD2 (6 bases). Germline-derived CDR1 and CDR2 are SGHTA and FQGNSA. The V gene lost 5 bases and the J gene lost 2 bases, with 11 bases spanning the gap. The CDR3 consists of 14 residues. The CDR3 region is CASSDRDFTDTQYF. CDR3 nucleotides: TGTGCCAGCAGCGACCGGGACTTCACAGATACGCAGTATTTT.

The chain uses TRBV30 and TRBJ2-6; D remains unclear. Germline V lookup: CDR1 GTSNPN, CDR2 SVGIG (reference sequence). V was clipped by 7 bases and J by 4 bases, with 2 bases between them. This CDR3 region has 10 residues. The CDR3 reads CALGANVLTF. The DNA for the CDR3 is TGTGCCTTGGGGGCCAACGTCCTGACTTTC.

The chain combines TRBV29-1 with TRBJ2-7; 9 bases agree with TRBD1. The germline V gene has CDR1 SQVTM and CDR2 ANQGSEA. This CDR3 has 14 residues. V gave up 6 bases and J gave up 6 bases; unmatched junction bases: 12. The CDR3 spells CSVAAGTGFSEQYF. As DNA, the CDR3 is TGCAGCGTGGCCGCCGGGACAGGGTTTAGCGAGCAGTACTTC.

This clone was counted once. In DNA, the CDR3 is TGTGCCAGCACCCCGAATACTAACTATGGCTACACCTTC. Residues: CASTPNTNYGYTF. V is TRBV7-6 and J is TRBJ1-2, with unresolved D. CDR3 length: 13 residues. Per the germline V gene, CDR1 is SGHVS and CDR2 is FNYEAQ. The ends were cut back, 7 bases at V and 0 bases at J, with 9 bases in the middle.

The chain carries TRBV5-6 and TRBJ1-5, with 7 bases lining up with TRBD1. The trim removed 4 bases at V and 4 bases at J, leaving 8 bases unmatched. CDR1 and CDR2 (germline): SGHDT, YYEEEE. This CDR3 has 15 residues. CDR3 amino acids: CASSGRTGGNQPQHF. In DNA, the CDR3 is TGTGCCAGCAGCGGGAGGACAGGAGGTAATCAGCCCCAGCATTTT.

The chain is built from TRBV7-9 and TRBJ2-3, with 9 bases aligning to TRBD1. CDR1 SEHNR and CDR2 FQNEAQ come from the germline V gene (reference sequence). The CDR3 has 16 amino acids. V was clipped by 5 bases and J by 6 bases; unmatched bases: 12. CDR3 DNA sequence: TGTGCCAGCAGCACGGGACAGGGAAGAGGAGGGGATACGCAGTATTTT. Encoded protein: CASSTGQGRGGDTQYF.

The sample holds a few counts of this clone. This sequence joins TRBV18 and TRBJ2-3; D not resolved. This CDR3 contains 11 residues. Trimming left V 5 bases short and J 5 bases short, with 5 bases between. The germline V gene has CDR1 KGHSH and CDR2 LQKENI. CDR3 protein: CASSSEDTQYF. DNA for the CDR3: TGTGCCAGCTCATCGGAAGATACGCAGTATTTT.

On this clone itself: Other DNA variants within this sample encode the same CDR3. The V call is TRBV29-1, the J call TRBJ2-7, with a tentative D call TRBD2 (5 bases). V was clipped by 3 bases and J by 4 bases, with 7 bases between them. CDR1 and CDR2 (germline): SQVTM, ANQGSEA. The CDR3 extends over 11 amino acids. CDR3 loop: CSVEDSYEQYF. CDR3 in DNA: TGCAGCGTTGAGGACTCTTACGAGCAGTACTTC.

This clone was counted between two and nine times. The rearrangement uses TRBV6-5 and TRBJ2-7; 8 nucleotides agree with TRBD1. V lost 6 bases, J lost 2 bases, and 9 bases stayed unmatched. The germline CDR1 and CDR2 sequences are MNHEY and SVGAGI. This CDR3 is built from 15 residues. CDR3 residues: CASSPKGQETYEQYF. The DNA for the CDR3 is TGTGCCAGCAGCCCGAAGGGACAGGAGACCTACGAGCAGTACTTC.

The rearrangement uses TRBV30 and TRBJ2-7; tentatively, D is TRBD1 (5 bases). The germline V gene encodes CDR1 GTSNPN and CDR2 SVGIG (reference sequence). The CDR3 spans 18 residues. With 2 bases removed from V and 3 bases from J, the gap between germline ends came to 26 bases. This chain's CDR3 is CAWSSAGMVTKTNYEQYF. The CDR3 nucleotides are TGTGCCTGGAGTTCGGCAGGGATGGTCACCAAAACCAACTACGAGCAGTACTTC. Full variable domain (missing parts from reference TRBV30 and TRBJ2-7): SQTIHQWPATLVQPVGSPLSLECTVEGTSNPNLYWYRQAAGRGLQLLFYSVGIGQISSEVPQNLSASRPQDRQFILSSKKLLLSDSGFYLCAWSSAGMVTKTNYEQYFGPGTRLTVT.

This sequence joins TRBV7-2 and TRBJ2-2; D may correspond to TRBD1 or TRBD2 (5 bases each). Germline CDR1 and CDR2: SGHTA and FQGNSA. V was pared by 3 bases and J by 3 bases, with 8 bases between. The CDR3 sequence is 14 residues long. The CDR3: CASSFLGDTGELFF. CDR3 DNA sequence: TGTGCCAGCAGCTTTCTGGGGGACACCGGGGAGCTGTTTTTT.

V and J are TRBV7-9 and TRBJ2-7, with D possibly being TRBD1 (5 bases). The germline CDR1 and CDR2 sequences are SEHNR and FQNEAQ (reference sequence). This CDR3 comprises 14 residues. Trimming took off 7 bases at V and 4 bases at J, with 17 bases between the two ends. The CDR3 DNA follows: TGTGCCAGCACCGCGCAGGGAAAGAATTACGAGCAGTACTTC. Translation: CASTAQGKNYEQYF.

In this sample, this clone turned up a few times. Distinct nucleotide sequences in the sample also encode this CDR3. The chain recombines TRBV7-9 with TRBJ2-7; a weak D match, TRBD1 (6 bases). V lost 5 bases, J lost 4 bases, and 12 bases lay in between. The CDR3 has 13 amino acids. Germline assignment: CDR1 SEHNR and CDR2 FQNEAQ (reference sequence). The CDR3 loop reads CASSPRGPYEQYF. CDR3 coding DNA: TGTGCCAGCAGCCCCAGGGGCCCATACGAGCAGTACTTC.

The chain recombines TRBV6-5 with TRBJ1-2; 7 bases map to TRBD1. The CDR3 sequence is 14 residues long. The junction had 3 bases not matched to a gene; V was cut back by 1 base and J by 4 bases. Germline values: CDR1 MNHEY, CDR2 SVGAGI. The CDR3 loop reads CASSYYGDSYGYTF. In DNA form, the CDR3 reads TGTGCCAGCAGTTACTATGGGGACAGCTATGGCTACACCTTC.

A single count supports this clone. This chain links TRBV20-1 with TRBJ2-5; tentative D call: TRBD2 (6 bases). Trimming left V 5 bases short and J 4 bases short, with 8 bases between. Germline CDR1 and CDR2: DFQATT and SNEGSKA (reference sequence). The CDR3 covers 11 residues. The CDR3 here is CSAGGIETQYF. The CDR3 nucleotides read TGCAGTGCTGGGGGGATAGAGACCCAGTACTTC.

In this sample, this clone turned up a few times. The chain couples TRBV5-5 to TRBJ1-4; perhaps TRBD1 as D (5 bases). Trimming took 3 bases from V and 8 from J, leaving 17 bases between them. Germline V gene data show CDR1 as SGHKS and CDR2 as YYEKEE (reference sequence). This CDR3 comprises 15 residues. The CDR3 protein is CASSSQAGLGEKLFF. As DNA, the CDR3 is TGTGCCAGCAGCTCCCAGGCAGGGCTAGGAGAAAAACTGTTTTTT. The full variable domain, rest sourced from reference TRBV5-5 and TRBJ1-4, is DAGVTQSPTHLIKTRGQQVTLRCSPISGHKSVSWYQQVLGQGPQFIFQYYEKEERGRGNFPDRFSARQFPNYSSELNVNALLLGDSALYLCASSSQAGLGEKLFFGSGTQLSVL.

A single count supports this clone. The rearrangement links TRBV2 to TRBJ2-5; 7 bases align to TRBD2. Per the germline V gene, CDR1 is SNHLY and CDR2 is FYNNEI. The junction had 11 bases not matched to a gene; V was cut back by 6 bases and J by 7 bases. The CDR3 length is 14 residues. CDR3 residues: CASSGTGQRGTQYF. CDR3 nucleotide sequence: TGTGCCAGCAGCGGGACTGGGCAGCGGGGGACCCAGTACTTC.

This chain links TRBV5-4 with TRBJ2-5; 7 bases match TRBD2. V lost 3 bases to trimming and J lost 4 bases; unmatched junction nucleotides: 9. Per germline, CDR1 SGHNT and CDR2 YYREEE (reference sequence). This CDR3 contains 15 residues. CDR3 sequence (DNA): TGTGCCAGCAGCTCAAGACTAGCTGGGGCAGAGACCCAGTACTTC. Protein product: CASSSRLAGAETQYF.

The chain joins TRBV5-6 to TRBJ2-3; D is possibly TRBD1 (6 bases). Trimming pared 2 bases from V and 0 bases from J, leaving 7 bases between. Germline assignment: CDR1 SGHDT and CDR2 YYEEEE. This CDR3 region has 14 residues. CDR3 residues: CASSFQGSTDTQYF. For the CDR3, the DNA is TGTGCCAGCAGCTTCCAGGGGAGCACAGATACGCAGTATTTT.